Reported below is one T cell receptor beta chain. Germline loops: CDR1 SEHNR, CDR2 FQNEAQ (reference sequence). V dropped 3 bases and J dropped 5; count of bases not matched to a gene: 2. This CDR3 has 13 residues. Participants had their cohort set by participant-reported clinical history. During the 2 weeks before they entered the study, exposed participants had met someone with a PCR-confirmed or clinician-diagnosed COVID-19 case. Measured with immunoSEQ multiplex PCR; TCRdb has only the in-frame clones, and not every one. Here the sample spans approximately 150,000 clones, roughly 88% being singletons. The data were obtained in a study of blood T cell repertoires in COVID-19.

The sequence derives from a man between 65 and 85 years old who had been exposed to COVID-19. Sample: PBMCs or T cells enriched from blood (not recorded which). This chain links TRBV7-9 with TRBJ1-2; 8 nucleotides agree with TRBD1. CDR3 residues: CASSFGQGYGYTF. The DNA of the CDR3 is TGTGCCAGCAGCTTCGGACAGGGATATGGCTACACCTTC.